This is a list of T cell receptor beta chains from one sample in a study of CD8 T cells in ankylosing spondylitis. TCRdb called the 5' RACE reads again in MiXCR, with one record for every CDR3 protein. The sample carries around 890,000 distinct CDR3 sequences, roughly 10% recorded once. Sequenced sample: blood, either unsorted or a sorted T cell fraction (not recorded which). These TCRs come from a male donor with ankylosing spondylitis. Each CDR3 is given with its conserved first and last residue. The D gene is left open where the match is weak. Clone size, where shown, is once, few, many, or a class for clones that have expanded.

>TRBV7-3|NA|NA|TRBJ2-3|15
CASSLGGAFTDTQYF
TGTGCCAGCAGCTTAGGCGGGGCCTTCACAGATACGCAGTATTTT
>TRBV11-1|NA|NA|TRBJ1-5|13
CASSHTSNQPQHF
TGTGCCAGCAGCCATACAAGCAATCAGCCCCAGCATTTT
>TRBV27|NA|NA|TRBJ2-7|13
CASSLMFSYEQYF
TGTGCCAGCAGTTTAATGTTTTCCTACGAGCAGTACTTC
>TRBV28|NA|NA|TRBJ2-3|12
CASGGHTDTQYF
TGTGCCTCCGGGGGGCATACAGATACGCAGTATTTT
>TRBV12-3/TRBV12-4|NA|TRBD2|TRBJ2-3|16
CASKTGTSDGTDTQYF
TGTGCCAGCAAAACCGGGACTAGCGATGGCACAGATACGCAGTATTTT
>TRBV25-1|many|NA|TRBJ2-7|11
CASSDGYEQYF
TGTGCCAGCAGTGATGGGTACGAGCAGTACTTC
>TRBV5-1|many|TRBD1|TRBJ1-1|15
CASSSGQGGATEAFF
TGCGCCAGCAGCTCCGGACAGGGTGGAGCTACTGAAGCTTTCTTT
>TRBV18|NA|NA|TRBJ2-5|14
CASSRSGPRETQYF
TGTGCCAGCTCACGTTCCGGGCCGCGAGAGACCCAGTACTTC
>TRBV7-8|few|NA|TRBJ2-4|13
CASSTGLEGIQYF
TGTGCCAGCAGCACCGGGCTAGAAGGCATTCAGTACTTC
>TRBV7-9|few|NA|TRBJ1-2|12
CASSFQAVGYTF
TGTGCCAGCAGCTTTCAAGCGGTCGGCTACACCTTC
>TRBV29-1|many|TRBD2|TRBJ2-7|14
CSVAGLAGSYEQYF
TGCAGCGTTGCGGGACTAGCGGGTTCCTACGAGCAGTACTTC
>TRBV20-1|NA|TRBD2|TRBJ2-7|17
CSARARTSGKLSYEQYF
TGCAGTGCTAGAGCTAGGACTAGCGGGAAGCTCTCCTACGAGCAGTACTTC
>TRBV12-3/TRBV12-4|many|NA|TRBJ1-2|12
CASNLQGSGYTF
TGTGCCAGCAACCTACAGGGATCTGGCTACACCTTC
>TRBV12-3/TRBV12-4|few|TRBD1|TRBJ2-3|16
CASSPGTGRTTDTQYF
TGTGCCAGCAGTCCAGGGACAGGCAGGACCACAGATACGCAGTATTTT
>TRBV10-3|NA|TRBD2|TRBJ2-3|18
CAISEPTGAGGSTDTQYF
TGTGCCATCAGTGAGCCCACCGGAGCGGGAGGTAGCACAGATACGCAGTATTTT
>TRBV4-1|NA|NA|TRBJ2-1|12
CASRAGAYEQFF
TGCGCCAGCAGGGCCGGAGCGTATGAGCAGTTCTTC
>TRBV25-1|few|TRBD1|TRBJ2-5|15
CASSEVGTGQETQYF
TGTGCCAGCAGTGAAGTTGGGACAGGACAAGAGACCCAGTACTTC
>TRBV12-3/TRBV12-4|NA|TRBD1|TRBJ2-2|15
CASTTDRGWTGELFF
TGTGCCAGCACTACGGACAGGGGATGGACCGGGGAGCTGTTTTTT
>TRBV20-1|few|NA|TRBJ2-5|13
CSASLGHQETQYF
TGCAGTGCTTCTCTAGGGCACCAAGAGACCCAGTACTTC
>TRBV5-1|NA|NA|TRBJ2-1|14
CASSLVRAFREQFF
TGCGCCAGCAGCTTGGTCAGGGCCTTTAGGGAGCAGTTCTTC
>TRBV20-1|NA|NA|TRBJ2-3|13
CSGQDESTDTQYF
TGCAGTGGACAGGACGAAAGCACAGATACGCAGTATTTT
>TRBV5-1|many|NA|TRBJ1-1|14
CASSLGEVNTEAFF
TGCGCCAGCAGCTTGGGGGAAGTGAACACTGAAGCTTTCTTT
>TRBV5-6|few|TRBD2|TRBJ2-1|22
CASSLVIGAGTSDRRSYNEQFF
TGTGCCAGCAGCTTGGTTATTGGCGCCGGGACTAGCGACAGACGTTCCTACAATGAGCAGTTCTTC
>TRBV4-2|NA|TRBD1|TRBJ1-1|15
CASSQDRGTGVRAFF
TGTGCCAGCAGCCAAGATAGGGGGACAGGGGTTAGAGCTTTCTTT
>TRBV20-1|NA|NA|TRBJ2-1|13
CRAGTLSYNEQFF
TGCAGAGCCGGGACTCTCTCCTACAATGAGCAGTTCTTC
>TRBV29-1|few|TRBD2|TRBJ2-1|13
CSVRTSGYNEQFF
TGCAGCGTTAGGACTAGCGGCTACAATGAGCAGTTCTTC
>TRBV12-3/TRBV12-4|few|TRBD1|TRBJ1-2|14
CASSRTGQSYGYTF
TGTGCCAGCAGCCGGACAGGGCAATCCTATGGCTACACCTTC
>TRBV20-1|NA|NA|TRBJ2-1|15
CSASQTGRLNNEQFF
TGCAGTGCTAGCCAGACAGGGAGGTTAAACAATGAGCAGTTCTTC
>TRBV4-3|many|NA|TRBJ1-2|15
CASSHSYRDTDGYTF
TGCGCCAGCAGCCACTCATACAGGGATACGGATGGCTACACCTTC
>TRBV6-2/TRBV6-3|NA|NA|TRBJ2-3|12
CASSPRQPRKYF
TGTGCCAGCAGTCCCCGACAGCCGAGGAAGTATTTT
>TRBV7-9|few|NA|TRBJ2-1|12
CASSTTYNEQFF
TGTGCCAGCAGCACAACTTACAATGAGCAGTTCTTC